The 12 T cell receptor beta chains in this list originate from one sample, sequenced in a study of T cell repertoires in cytomegalovirus infection. MiXCR was run by TCRdb on the reads, yielding one entry per CDR3 protein. The repertoire holds about 530,000 distinct CDR3 sequences, with about 26% as singletons. Sequenced material: PBMCs. All receptors come from a human donor in good health (CMV status not recorded). Some clones in this sample may be carry-over from other donors' samples.

This clonotype appeared a few times. The CDR3 DNA reads TGCGCCAGCAGCGTAGCTATGCACGCTTCGGTTACTCTAGGCACAGATACGCAGTATTTT. Translating gives CASSVAMHASVTLGTDTQYF. The chain joins TRBV5-1 to TRBJ2-3; D ambiguous. Trimming pared 4 bases from V and 1 base from J, leaving 28 bases between. There are 20 residues in the CDR3. Germline V gene data show CDR1 as SGHRS and CDR2 as YFSETQ.

This clonotype was observed many times. The rearrangement joins TRBV6-6 to TRBJ1-5; D call uncertain. Germline assignment: CDR1 MNHNY and CDR2 SVGAGI (reference sequence). V lost 2 bases, J lost 4 bases, and 3 bases lay in between. The CDR3 consists of 12 residues. In nucleotides, the CDR3 is TGTGCCAGCAGTTACGGGAATCAGCCCCAGCATTTT. Its translation is CASSYGNQPQHF.

In its sample, this clonotype was seen a few times. The rearrangement joins TRBV30 to TRBJ2-3; 7 nucleotides line up with TRBD1. V lost 3 bases to trimming and J lost 2 bases; unmatched junction nucleotides: 5. The germline V gene has CDR1 GTSNPN and CDR2 SVGIG (reference sequence). The CDR3 runs to 14 residues. This CDR3 is CAWRGDRNTDTQYF. The CDR3, as DNA: TGTGCCTGGAGGGGGGACAGAAACACAGATACGCAGTATTTT.

This clonotype was observed a handful of times. This chain links TRBV7-2 with TRBJ2-1; maybe TRBD2 (6 bases). Germline values: CDR1 SGHTA, CDR2 FQGNSA. The CDR3 contains 16 residues. The V gene lost 3 bases and the J gene lost 4 bases, with 16 bases spanning the gap. The CDR3 loop is CASSFLAPAMYNEQFF. As DNA, the CDR3 is TGTGCCAGCAGCTTCCTAGCGCCCGCAATGTACAATGAGCAGTTCTTC.

This rearrangement joins TRBV10-3 to TRBJ2-1; 11 bases fit TRBD2. This CDR3 is built from 16 residues. J was trimmed by 4 bases and V by 3 bases; bases with no gene match: 5. The germline CDR1 and CDR2 sequences are ENHRY and SYGVKD. For the CDR3, the DNA is TGTGCCATCAGTGAAGAACTAGCGGGAGCGTACAATGAGCAGTTCTTC. This encodes CAISEELAGAYNEQFF.

The chain employs TRBV20-1 and TRBJ2-7; no definite D call. V gave up 2 bases and J gave up 0 bases, with 8 bases separating them. The CDR3 is made up of 13 amino acids. The germline CDR1 and CDR2 sequences are DFQATT and SNEGSKA (reference sequence). As DNA, the CDR3 is TGCAGTGCTAGATTGCGGAGCTCCTACGAGCAGTACTTC. Protein: CSARLRSSYEQYF.

This clonotype occurred a few times. The chain combines TRBV7-9 with TRBJ1-5; D uncertain. Per germline, CDR1 SEHNR and CDR2 FQNEAQ (reference sequence). V was clipped by 2 bases and J by 5 bases, with 7 bases between them. This CDR3 spans 13 amino acids. The CDR3 is CASSLLSDQPQHF. CDR3 coding DNA: TGTGCCAGCAGCTTACTCAGTGATCAGCCCCAGCATTTT.

A few counts support this clonotype. V is TRBV6-6 and J is TRBJ1-4; no definite D call. V lost 8 bases and J lost 7, with 14 bases in between. The CDR3 runs to 13 residues. From germline, CDR1 is MNHNY and CDR2 SVGAGI (reference sequence). CDR3 amino acids: CASLRSLGEKLFF. CDR3 DNA: TGTGCCAGCCTGCGGTCCCTGGGTGAAAAACTGTTTTTT.

This clonotype was counted between two and nine times. The chain employs TRBV5-4 and TRBJ2-5, with no clear D. Trimming removed 1 base at V and 5 bases at J, with 9 bases between. The CDR3 length is 13 residues. The germline CDR1 and CDR2 sequences are SGHNT and YYREEE (reference sequence). The CDR3 sequence: CASSLYGVETQYF. In DNA, the CDR3 is TGTGCCAGCAGCTTGTATGGGGTGGAGACCCAGTACTTC.

This clonotype appeared a few times. The chain has TRBV4-1 and TRBJ2-7; no reliable D call. Germline CDR1 MGHRA, CDR2 YSYEKL. The CDR3 is 14 amino acids. V lost 6 bases and J lost 2, with 14 bases in between. For the CDR3, the DNA is TGCGCCAGCAGTCCACGTAGAAACACCTACGAGCAGTACTTC. It yields the protein CASSPRRNTYEQYF.

As concerns this clonotype: Its ends do not fully match the called genes, so a read error is possible. The rearrangement links TRBV11-2 to TRBJ1-2; D not certain. Per the germline V gene, CDR1 is SGHAT and CDR2 is FQNNGV. This CDR3 has 13 amino acids. The CDR3 loop reads CASSLDTGYGYTF. The CDR3, as DNA: TGTGCCAGCAGCCTAGACACTGGCTATGGCTACACCTTC.

This chain links TRBV30 with TRBJ2-7; D perhaps matches TRBD2 (6 bases). Germline V gives CDR1 GTSNPN, CDR2 SVGIG (reference sequence). V lost 2 bases and J lost 2, with 7 bases in between. The CDR3 spans 12 residues. The CDR3 DNA sequence: TGTGCCTGGAGTAGACTAGCCTACGAGCAGTACTTC. It translates to CAWSRLAYEQYF.